This TCR beta chain appears in the sequencing data of a study of long-term antiretroviral therapy in people with HIV. This CDR3 spans 16 amino acids. The V gene end was trimmed by 0 bases and the J gene end by 3 bases; junction bases not matched to a gene: 2. Per the germline V gene, CDR1 is MGHRA and CDR2 is YSYEKL. It was version v3.0 of the immunoSEQ assay that was run at survey level. Using immunoSEQ multiplex PCR, the repertoire was profiled, and TCRdb retains in-frame clones only, with some absent. The repertoire consists of 20,000 to 25,000 clones, with 80% to 90% occurring once and the leading ten covering about a fifth. A note on this clone: Antigen: not known.

Overall study findings and caveats: Clones showing expansion before ART dominated the repertoire at all time points. HIV repertoires spanned tighter CDR3 length ranges than controls did. Unavailable data included ART adherence, viral resistance and therapy changes (switches in treatment).

The source material was unsorted PBMCs, sampled 0.1 years before starting antiretroviral therapy. The chain carries TRBV4-1 and TRBJ2-5, with 12 bases matching TRBD2. This receptor was identified in a man aged 18 to 29 with HIV. The chain's CDR3 is CASSQEASGREETQYF. CDR3 DNA sequence: TGCGCCAGCAGCCAAGAAGCTAGCGGGAGGGAAGAGACCCAGTACTTC.